This T cell receptor beta chain was observed in a study of OX40 agonist ivuxolimab in advanced cancers. Findings and caveats of the study: Partial responders at 0.1-3.0 mg/kg showed near-lowest clonal expansion. On average, CD8+ T cells had more expanded clones than CD4+. At doses 0.1 to 3.0 mg/kg, CD4+ and CD8+ clones expanded.

Here immunoSEQ multiplex PCR was the method, and the copy in TCRdb shows in-frame clones only, minus some. The data hold 30,000 or so clones, with around 83% observed a single time. Details on this clone: What it binds is unknown.

Germline CDR1 and CDR2: MDHEN and SYDVKM. The J segment lost 7 bases and the V segment lost 7 bases, leaving 7 bases of the junction unmatched. CDR3 length: 15 residues. Enrollment shut out patients with autoimmune disease history or systemic immunosuppression. The clonotype was recovered from an adult with an advanced solid tumor such as melanoma, head and neck, liver or kidney cancer. The sequences come from CD4+ or CD8+ T cells sorted from blood, collected in a trial of the OX40 agonist ivuxolimab. The V call is TRBV28, the J call TRBJ2-1, with 13 bases fitting TRBD2. CDR3 bases: TGTGCCAGCAATAAGCCGGGACTAGCGGGGAATGAGCAGTTCTTC. It encodes CASNKPGLAGNEQFF.